This entry lists 10 T cell receptor beta chains sequenced from one sample in a study of blood T cell repertoires in COVID-19. Here immunoSEQ multiplex PCR was the method, and the copy in TCRdb shows in-frame clones only, minus some. The repertoire holds 260,000 or so clones, with nearly 85% as singletons. Sequenced input: peripheral blood. The receptors were sampled from a human donor in a cohort sampled during active COVID-19.

The chain has TRBV19 and TRBJ1-4; 7 bases fit TRBD1. Trimming removed 4 bases from V and 4 bases from J; junction bases left unmatched: 3. The CDR3 extends over 14 amino acids. Per germline, CDR1 LNHDA and CDR2 SQIVND (reference sequence). This CDR3 is CASSRQGFNEKLFF. DNA for the CDR3: TGTGCCAGTAGTAGACAGGGATTTAATGAAAAACTGTTTTTT.

V and J are TRBV5-4 and TRBJ2-3, with a possible D match to TRBD2 (6 bases). There are 16 residues in the CDR3. Trimming took off 4 bases at V and 1 base at J, with 16 bases between the two ends. Germline CDR1 is SGHNT and CDR2 is YYREEE (reference sequence). CDR3 in amino acids: CASSLKASVRTDTQYF. The CDR3 bases are TGTGCCAGCAGCCTCAAGGCTAGCGTTCGCACAGATACGCAGTATTTT. Looking up the rest from reference TRBV5-4 and TRBJ2-3 gives the full variable domain: ETGVTQSPTHLIKTRGQQVTLRCSSQSGHNTVSWYQQALGQGPQFIFQYYREEENGRGNFPPRFSGLQFPNYSSELNVNALELDDSALYLCASSLKASVRTDTQYFGPGTRLTVL.

This rearrangement joins TRBV6-1 to TRBJ2-1; TRBD1 aligns across 9 bases. The CDR3 is made up of 16 amino acids. Trimming removed 0 bases from V and 6 bases from J; junction bases left unmatched: 6. Germline V gives CDR1 MNHNS, CDR2 SASEGT. CDR3 sequence reads: CASSEAGTGLPNEQFF. The CDR3 nucleotides are TGTGCCAGCAGTGAAGCGGGGACAGGGCTTCCCAATGAGCAGTTCTTC.

The CDR3 is CASSSGEGSYNEQFF. As DNA, the CDR3 is TGCGCCAGCAGTTCGGGGGAGGGCTCCTACAATGAGCAGTTCTTC. The gene calls are TRBV5-1 and TRBJ2-1; TRBD2 matches 7 bases. The CDR3 loop spans 15 amino acids. In germline, CDR1 is SGHRS, CDR2 YFSETQ. The junction had 5 bases not matched to a gene; V was cut back by 5 bases and J by 0 bases. Complete variable domain (other parts from reference TRBV5-1 and TRBJ2-1): KAGVTQTPRYLIKTRGQQVTLSCSPISGHRSVSWYQQTPGQGLQFLFEYFSETQRNKGNFPGRFSGRQFSNSRSEMNVSTLELGDSALYLCASSSGEGSYNEQFFGPGTRLTVL.

V usage is TRBV29-1 and J usage is TRBJ2-1; 10 positions agree with TRBD2. Germline V gene data show CDR1 as SQVTM and CDR2 as ANQGSEA. The CDR3 is made up of 13 amino acids. Trimming cost V 7 bases and J 4 bases; bases outside gene matches: 4. The CDR3 is CSGWTSGYNEQFF. DNA of the CDR3: TGCAGCGGATGGACTAGCGGATACAATGAGCAGTTCTTC.

The chain employs TRBV7-2 and TRBJ1-2; D unresolved. Trimming shortened V by 2 bases and J by 1 base, and 8 bases separated the two germline ends. CDR3 size: 14 residues. Germline V CDR1 and CDR2: SGHTA, FQGNSA. The CDR3 reads CASSLLANNYGYTF. CDR3 DNA sequence: TGTGCCAGCAGCTTATTAGCAAATAACTATGGCTACACCTTC.

The chain uses TRBV29-1 and TRBJ2-7; D is possibly TRBD2 (5 bases). V was trimmed by 2 bases and J by 6 bases, leaving 17 bases between them. Germline loops: CDR1 SQVTM, CDR2 ANQGSEA. The length of the CDR3 is 14 residues. In DNA, the CDR3 is TGCAGCGTTGAATTGGCAGGCCCGGCGGGCGAGCAGTACTTC. Translating it yields CSVELAGPAGEQYF.

This clone was seen more than once but under ten times. The chain is built from TRBV11-2 and TRBJ2-1, with no clear D. Germline-derived CDR1 and CDR2 are SGHAT and FQNNGV. Deletions cut 3 bases from V and 7 bases from J, with 13 bases between. This CDR3 comprises 14 residues. For the CDR3, the DNA is TGTGCCAGCAGCTTTGGTGCGAGAATGAATGAGCAGTTCTTC. Its protein is CASSFGARMNEQFF.

The chain uses TRBV28 and TRBJ1-2; 7 nucleotides align to TRBD1. The V gene end was trimmed by 6 bases and the J gene end by 5 bases; junction bases not matched to a gene: 12. The CDR3 length is 15 residues. Germline V gives CDR1 MDHEN, CDR2 SYDVKM. The CDR3 region is CASSRQGSGLYGYTF. The CDR3, as DNA: TGTGCCAGCAGCAGACAGGGATCTGGTCTGTATGGCTACACCTTC.

This chain uses TRBV2 with TRBJ2-3; D gene ambiguous. V was pared by 3 bases and J by 0 bases, with 7 bases between. This CDR3 is built from 14 residues. Germline CDR1 is SNHLY and CDR2 is FYNNEI. The chain's CDR3 is CASSESESTDTQYF. DNA for the CDR3: TGTGCCAGCAGTGAGAGCGAGAGCACAGATACGCAGTATTTT.